Detailed here is one T cell receptor beta chain. Its matching antigen is unknown. This sample was included in a study of T cell responses to AZD1222 COVID-19 vaccine. On the study more broadly: Pooled in the analysis were second doses at about 4 or about 12 weeks.

The CDR3 is 16 residues long. The germline V and J ends were trimmed by 0 bases and 3 bases, with 12 bases remaining between them. The germline gives CDR1 LGHNA, CDR2 YSLEER. Sequenced by immunoSEQ multiplex PCR; TCRdb stores in-frame clones only, minus some. Among about 190,000 clones, around 90% were seen once, and the ten largest hold approximately 0.98%. Study-wide results and caveats: The sample set comprised mostly white British donors with more females, and clonal diversity was possibly underestimated. Reportedly, close to half of spike-specific TCRs are directed against unmutated variant regions. Vaccine-related CD4 TCRs covered spike, predominating at 160-218 and 743-854.

Sequenced here: peripheral blood, sampled on day 0 of AZD1222 vaccination. This clonotype was obtained from an adult in good health. The chain is built from TRBV4-3 and TRBJ1-3, with D unresolved. The CDR3 bases are TGCGCCAGCAGCCAAGATACCCGTGCAGGTGGAAACACCATATATTTT. Translating gives CASSQDTRAGGNTIYF.